This T cell receptor (beta chain) is from a study of Tregs in tolerant kidney transplant recipients. Study-level findings and limits: No direct test of biological reproducibility was done here.

Of note for this clone: Its antigen is not identified.

Data came from immunoSEQ multiplex PCR; TCRdb stores just in-frame clones and leaves some out. The sample has roughly 250,000 clones; 80% to 85% are singletons. This TCR was recovered from a human donor in good health. Sequencing was carried out using CD4+ T cells from blood.

This CDR3 is CASSDTYEQYF. CDR3 DNA sequence: TGCGCCAGCAGCGACACCTACGAGCAGTACTTC. This chain connects TRBV5-1 to TRBJ2-7, with D unclear. This CDR3 is 11 amino acids long. Germline assignment: CDR1 SGHRS and CDR2 YFSETQ. Trimming stripped 4 bases from V and 2 bases from J, with 4 bases between.